This TCR beta chain emerged from a study of human T cells and chemical hapten exposure. Study conclusions and caveats: DPC sensitization did not alter TCRs above 1 in 1000 frequency.

Time point meaning: healthy volunteer bleed at 2 weeks. Sequencing started from total RNA isolated from unfractionated whole blood. MiXCR was run by TCRdb on the RACE reads, yielding one entry per CDR3 protein. The sample contains about 31,000 distinct CDR3 sequences, 7.4% of which appear only once. The CDR3 spans 14 residues. Per the germline V gene, CDR1 is KGHSH and CDR2 is LQKENI. The V end lost 3 bases, the J end lost 0 bases, and 9 bases lay between the germline ends. This clonotype was recorded a few times. Its antigen is unknown. The sequenced material came from whole blood. This chain connects TRBV18 to TRBJ2-7; D gene unclear. The receptor was isolated from a human donor in good health. Some clones in this sample may be carry-over from other donors' samples. CDR3 protein: CASSPRGPSYEQYF. The CDR3 DNA sequence: TGTGCCAGCTCACCTCGCGGCCCCTCCTACGAGCAGTACTTC.